This T cell receptor beta chain was retrieved from a study of vaccination and CD4 T cells after COVID-19. Turning to the study itself: Investigators took post-vaccine samples a median roughly 73 days after dose two, within a range of 14 to 241. Overlapping SARS-CoV-2, HCoV-NL63, HCoV-OC43 and HCoV-229E spike peptides were used to stimulate cells. Study-wide points: Convalescent patients' vaccine-specific clones were spike mono-reactive in 304 of 307 cases.

The study sequenced cultured CD4+ T cell DNA using the Oncomine TCR Beta short-read assay. Investigators obtained genomic DNA by extraction from cultured CD4+ T cells. TCRdb recomputed calls from the PCR reads with MiXCR, one row per CDR3 protein. The table lists fewer than 14,000 distinct CDR3 sequences, around 41% of them singletons. Treatment: approximately nine-day PBMC culture with coronavirus spike peptide pools or control peptides (ViraFEST assay). Comments on this clonotype: Its specificity is not known.

V lost 8 bases, J lost 5 bases, and 16 bases lay in between. Germline V gene sequence: CDR1 MDHEN, CDR2 SYDVKM. CDR3 size: 14 residues. The receptor's source is a human donor who had recovered from COVID-19. This chain joins TRBV28 and TRBJ2-1, with D unclear. The material sequenced was CD4+ T cells from blood, cultured in vitro, taken after SARS-CoV-2 vaccination. CDR3 amino acids: CASLTAGRHNEQFF. DNA of the CDR3: TGTGCCAGCTTGACGGCAGGAAGACACAATGAGCAGTTCTTC.